A selection of T cell receptor beta chains follows, all from one sample in a study of metastatic and nonmetastatic thyroid tumors. TCRdb reprocessed the PCR reads via MiXCR. The repertoire consists of thousands of clones, with approximately 35% occurring once and the leading ten covering more than 35%. The sequencing sample was made of adjacent normal tissue. The receptors originated from a female donor with papillary thyroid cancer or a benign thyroid nodule (not recorded which). Some clones in this sample may be carry-over from other donors' samples. Each CDR3 is given with its conserved first and last residue. The D gene is left open where the match is weak. Clone size is not always given. Where it is, it says once, few, many or a class for expanded clones.

J	size	D	V	CDR3	DNA
TRBJ2-7	large	-	TRBV4-1	CASSQERGPSYEQYF	TGCGCCAGCAGCCAAGAACGGGGGCCCTCCTACGAGCAGTACTTC
TRBJ2-1	few	-	TRBV25-1	CASSEGVGGEQFF	TGTGCCAGCAGTGAGGGGGTAGGGGGTGAGCAGTTCTTC
TRBJ2-7	-	-	TRBV5-1	CASSEGTAGVAARYEQYF	TGCGCCAGCAGCGAAGGGACCGCCGGAGTAGCCGCTCGGTACGAGCAGTACTTC
TRBJ1-2	-	-	TRBV7-2	CASSLLGQGDGYTF	TGTGCCAGCAGCCTGCTTGGGCAGGGCGATGGCTACACCTTC
TRBJ1-2	large	-	TRBV25-1	CASSASLDGYTF	TGTGCCAGCAGTGCTTCATTGGATGGCTACACCTTC
TRBJ1-2	few	-	TRBV6-1	CASTGGGGCTF	TGTGCCAGTACAGGTGGTGGAGGCTGCACCTTC
TRBJ2-7	-	TRBD1	TRBV5-1	CASSFPRFGTGDHEQYF	TGCGCCAGCAGCTTCCCCCGATTCGGGACAGGGGACCACGAGCAGTACTTC
TRBJ2-2	few	TRBD2	TRBV11-1	CASSLGTSLNTGELFF	TGTGCCAGCAGCTTAGGGACTAGTTTGAACACCGGGGAGCTGTTTTTT
TRBJ1-1	-	-	TRBV5-4	CAGSSVGVTEAFF	TGTGCCGGCAGCTCCGTGGGGGTCACTGAAGCTTTCTTT
TRBJ2-5	few	-	TRBV10-1	CASSGGLGQETQYF	TGCGCCAGCAGTGGGGGTCTGGGGCAAGAGACCCAGTACTTC
TRBJ1-1	-	-	TRBV6-1	CASSEVVAMNTEAFF	TGTGCCAGCAGTGAAGTCGTAGCTATGAACACTGAAGCTTTCTTT
TRBJ1-6	-	TRBD1	TRBV9	CASSAGGTGSNSPLHF	TGTGCCAGCAGCGCGGGCGGGACAGGGTCCAATTCACCCCTCCACTTT
TRBJ1-5	-	-	TRBV20-1	CSASTGTGSQPQHF	TGCAGTGCCTCCACCGGTACGGGGTCTCAGCCCCAGCATTTT
TRBJ1-2	many	-	TRBV28	CASSFPERENYGYTF	TGTGCCAGCAGTTTCCCGGAAAGGGAGAACTACGGCTACACCTTC
TRBJ2-1	few	TRBD2	TRBV7-8	CASSFLAGLGNEQFF	TGTGCCAGCAGCTTTCTAGCGGGACTGGGAAATGAGCAGTTCTTC
TRBJ1-6	-	-	TRBV25-1	CASSPIPSHGDDIGGSPLHF	TGTGCCAGCAGTCCAATACCGAGCCATGGGGATGATATCGGGGGTTCACCCCTCCACTTT
TRBJ1-2	-	TRBD1	TRBV3-1	CASSQDRGQGNYYGYTF	TGTGCCAGCAGCCAAGATAGGGGACAGGGGAACTACTATGGCTACACCTTC
TRBJ1-3	-	TRBD1	TRBV15	CATSRNRTGGTPFSGNTIYF	TGTGCCACCAGCAGAAACCGGACAGGGGGCACACCCTTCTCTGGAAACACCATATATTTT
TRBJ1-2	few	-	TRBV7-9	CASSTSGASYGYTF	TGTGCCAGCAGCACCTCGGGAGCCTCCTATGGCTACACCTTC
TRBJ2-2	medium-sized	-	TRBV19	CASKGTRNPTGELFF	TGTGCCAGTAAAGGGACACGTAACCCCACCGGGGAGCTGTTTTTT
TRBJ1-2	-	-	TRBV20-1	CSAATENYGYTF	TGCAGTGCTGCGACCGAAAACTATGGCTACACCTTC
TRBJ1-2	medium-sized	-	TRBV20-1	CSARGRRDKLAYGYTF	TGCAGTGCTAGAGGACGCCGGGACAAATTGGCCTATGGCTACACCTTC
TRBJ2-1	few	-	TRBV11-3	CASSLDLAYNEQFF	TGTGCCAGCAGCTTAGATCTGGCCTACAATGAGCAGTTCTTC
TRBJ2-1	few	-	TRBV7-8	CASSLDYGDYNEQFF	TGTGCCAGCAGCTTAGATTATGGGGACTACAATGAGCAGTTCTTC
TRBJ2-7	-	TRBD2	TRBV11-3	CASSWGLAGDYEQYF	TGTGCCAGCAGCTGGGGACTAGCGGGAGACTACGAGCAGTACTTC
TRBJ1-1	few	-	TRBV28	CASSLRPLNTEAFF	TGTGCCAGCAGTTTAAGGCCGCTGAACACTGAAGCTTTCTTT
TRBJ2-2	-	-	TRBV6-4	CASSRLFPGPIVDTNTGELFF	TGTGCCAGCAGTAGGTTATTCCCAGGGCCGATAGTCGACACGAACACCGGGGAGCTGTTTTTT
TRBJ2-7	few	TRBD1	TRBV6-2/TRBV6-3	CASSFGTGIEQYF	TGTGCCAGCAGTTTTGGGACAGGGATAGAGCAGTACTTC
TRBJ1-1	-	-	TRBV12-3/TRBV12-4	CASRLEGRSTEAFF	TGTGCCAGCAGATTGGAGGGAAGATCCACGGAAGCTTTCTTT
TRBJ2-3	-	TRBD2	TRBV6-1	CASSPRAGGSTDTQYF	TGTGCCAGCAGTCCCCGGGCGGGAGGAAGCACAGATACGCAGTATTTT
TRBJ1-1	once	TRBD1	TRBV11-2	CASRLTGGVAFF	TGCGCCAGCAGATTAACAGGGGGTGTTGCTTTCTTT
TRBJ1-1	-	-	TRBV7-8	CASSSEGVSNTEAFF	TGTGCCAGCAGCTCGGAGGGGGTCTCGAACACTGAAGCTTTCTTT
TRBJ2-5	-	-	TRBV3-1	CASSQRGSGETQYF	TGTGCCAGCAGCCAAAGGGGGTCGGGAGAGACCCAGTACTTC
TRBJ2-7	-	TRBD1	TRBV30	CAYRDSRQQYF	TGTGCCTACCGGGACAGTCGACAGCAGTACTTC
TRBJ1-2	-	-	TRBV7-2	CASSLYQVTYFYTF	TGTGCCAGCAGCTTATATCAGGTCACTTATTTCTACACCTTC
TRBJ1-2	-	-	TRBV20-1	CSASRGYTF	TGCAGTGCTAGTAGGGGCTACACCTTC
TRBJ2-1	-	-	TRBV30	CAWSKQAGKNVEQFF	TGTGCCTGGAGCAAACAGGCGGGAAAGAATGTAGAGCAGTTCTTC
TRBJ2-3	-	TRBD1	TRBV25-1	CASSLQGIGTDTQYF	TGTGCCAGCAGTTTACAGGGGATCGGCACAGATACGCAGTATTTT
TRBJ1-5	few	TRBD1	TRBV6-1	CASGSLGQGGVQPQHF	TGTGCCAGCGGATCCTTAGGACAGGGGGGGGTCCAGCCCCAGCATTTT
TRBJ1-2	-	-	TRBV2	CASGEGWRGYYGYTF	TGTGCCAGCGGTGAAGGCTGGAGGGGTTACTATGGCTACACCTTC